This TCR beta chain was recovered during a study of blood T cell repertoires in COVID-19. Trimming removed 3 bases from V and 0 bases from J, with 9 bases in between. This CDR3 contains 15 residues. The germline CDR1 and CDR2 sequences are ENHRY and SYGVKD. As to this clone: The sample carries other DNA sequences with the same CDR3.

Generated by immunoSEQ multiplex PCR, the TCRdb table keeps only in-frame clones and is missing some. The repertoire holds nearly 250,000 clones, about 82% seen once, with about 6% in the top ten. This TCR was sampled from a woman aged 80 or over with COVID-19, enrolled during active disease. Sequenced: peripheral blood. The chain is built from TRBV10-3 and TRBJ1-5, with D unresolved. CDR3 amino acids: CAISESGVSNQPQHF. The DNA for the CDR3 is TGTGCCATCAGTGAAAGTGGAGTTAGCAATCAGCCCCAGCATTTT.